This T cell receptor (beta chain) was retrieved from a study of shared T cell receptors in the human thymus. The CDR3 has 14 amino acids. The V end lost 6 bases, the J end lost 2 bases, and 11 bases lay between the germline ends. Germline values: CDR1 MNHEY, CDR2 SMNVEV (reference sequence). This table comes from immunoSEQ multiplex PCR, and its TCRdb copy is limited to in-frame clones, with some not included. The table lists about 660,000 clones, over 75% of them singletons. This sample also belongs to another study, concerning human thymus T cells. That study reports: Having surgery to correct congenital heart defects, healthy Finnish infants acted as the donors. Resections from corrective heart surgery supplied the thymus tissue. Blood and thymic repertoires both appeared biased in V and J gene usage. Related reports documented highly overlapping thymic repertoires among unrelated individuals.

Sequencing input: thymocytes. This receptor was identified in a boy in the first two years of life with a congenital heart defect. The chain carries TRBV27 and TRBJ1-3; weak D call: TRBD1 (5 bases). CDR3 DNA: TGTGCCAGCAGCTTGCGGGGCCCTGGAAACACCATATATTTT. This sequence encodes CASSLRGPGNTIYF.